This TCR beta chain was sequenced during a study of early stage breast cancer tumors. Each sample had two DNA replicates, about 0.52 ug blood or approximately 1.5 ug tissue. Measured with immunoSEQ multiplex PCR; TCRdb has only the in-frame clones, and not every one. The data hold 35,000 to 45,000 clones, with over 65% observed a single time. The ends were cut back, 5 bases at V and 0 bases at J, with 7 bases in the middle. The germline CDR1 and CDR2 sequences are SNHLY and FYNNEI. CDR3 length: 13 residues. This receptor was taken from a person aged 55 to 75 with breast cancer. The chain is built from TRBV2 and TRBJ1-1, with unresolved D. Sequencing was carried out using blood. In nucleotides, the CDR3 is TGTGCCAGCAGTAGCCTAATGAACACTGAAGCTTTCTTT. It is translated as CASSSLMNTEAFF.